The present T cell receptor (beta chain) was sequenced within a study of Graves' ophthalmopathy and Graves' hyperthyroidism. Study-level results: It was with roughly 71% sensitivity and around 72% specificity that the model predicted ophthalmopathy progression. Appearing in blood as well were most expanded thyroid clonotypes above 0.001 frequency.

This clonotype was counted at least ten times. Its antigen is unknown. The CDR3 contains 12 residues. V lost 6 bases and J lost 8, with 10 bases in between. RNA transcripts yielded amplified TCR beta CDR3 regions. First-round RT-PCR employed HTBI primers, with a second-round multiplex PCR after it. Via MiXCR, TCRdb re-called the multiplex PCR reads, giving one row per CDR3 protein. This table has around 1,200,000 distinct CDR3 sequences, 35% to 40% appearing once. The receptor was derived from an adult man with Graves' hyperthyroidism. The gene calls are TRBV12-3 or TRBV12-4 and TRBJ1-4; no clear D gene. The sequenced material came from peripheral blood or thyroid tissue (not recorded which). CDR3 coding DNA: TGTGCCAGCAGCCAGATCAGCGAAAAACTGTTTTTT. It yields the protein CASSQISEKLFF.